This T cell receptor beta chain was found in a study of blood T cell repertoires in COVID-19. The CDR3 runs to 15 residues. The germline CDR1 and CDR2 sequences are KGHSH and LQKENI. V shed 6 bases and J shed 2 bases, with 15 bases lying between them. Methods used by the authors: Reference gene primer amplification yielded estimated nucleated cell counts. Repertoires were generated with immunoSEQ multiplex PCR, while TCRdb's copy carries only in-frame clones and drops some. The V and J calls and the clone size are those of that table, but D and trimming were determined from the DNA. In the table there are some 160,000 clones, around 89% of which are singletons.

The sequenced sample was peripheral blood. The sequence was obtained from a man in his fifties who had recovered from COVID-19. The V and J genes are TRBV18 and TRBJ2-3; TRBD2 is a possible D gene (6 bases). The DNA for the CDR3 is TGTGCCAGCTCGTACCGGGAGAGTTCCACAGATACGCAGTATTTT. Amino acid sequence: CASSYRESSTDTQYF. Based on the CDR3 plus reference TRBV18 and TRBJ2-3, the full variable domain is NAGVMQNPRHLVRRRGQEARLRCSPMKGHSHVYWYRQLPEEGLKFMVYLQKENIIDESGMPKERFSAEFPKEGPSILRIQQVVRGDSAAYFCASSYRESSTDTQYFGPGTRLTVL.